The 8 T cell receptor beta chains presented below share a single source sample, sequenced in a study of cytomegalovirus exposure and HLA in healthy donors. This table comes from immunoSEQ multiplex PCR, and its TCRdb copy is limited to in-frame clones, with some not included. The profile shows around 70,000 clones, approximately 93% of them singletons. Sequenced sample: PBMCs. Receptor source: a man aged 18 to 35 in good health and CMV-seropositive.

The chain employs TRBV19 and TRBJ1-2; D not resolved. CDR1 and CDR2 (germline): LNHDA, SQIVND (reference sequence). Trimming removed 5 bases at V and 8 bases at J, with 21 bases between. This CDR3 region has 15 residues. The CDR3 sequence: CASSPTRDNYEGYTF. The CDR3 DNA reads as TGTGCCAGTAGTCCCACTCGGGATAACTATGAAGGCTACACCTTC. Variable domain in full (rest from reference TRBV19 and TRBJ1-2): DGGITQSPKYLFRKEGQNVTLSCEQNLNHDAMYWYRQDPGQGLRLIYYSQIVNDFQKGDIAEGYSVSREKKESFPLTVTSAQKNPTAFYLCASSPTRDNYEGYTFGSGTRLTVV.

The V and J genes are TRBV5-1 and TRBJ2-5; 8 bases are shared with TRBD2. CDR3 length: 15 residues. V lost 0 bases and J lost 2; bases outside the gene matches: 3. CDR1 SGHRS and CDR2 YFSETQ come from the germline V gene. The CDR3 reads CASSLAPSGQETQYF. For the CDR3, the DNA is TGCGCCAGCAGCTTGGCCCCTAGCGGGCAAGAGACCCAGTACTTC.

In its sample, this clone was seen once. This chain links TRBV13 with TRBJ2-1; 9 bases are a match to TRBD1. The trim removed 3 bases at V and 3 bases at J, leaving 12 bases unmatched. This CDR3 has 18 residues. Per germline, CDR1 PRHDT and CDR2 FYEKMQ (reference sequence). Here the CDR3 DNA reads TGTGCCAGCAGCTTCATAAACGGGGACAGGGCTAACTACAATGAGCAGTTCTTC. Translated, it gives CASSFINGDRANYNEQFF.

In the case of this clone: Distinct nucleotide sequences in the sample also encode this CDR3. V and J are TRBV28 and TRBJ1-4; tentatively, D is TRBD1 (6 bases). Trimming took off 5 bases at V and 6 bases at J, with 7 bases between the two ends. CDR3 length: 12 amino acids. CDR1 is MDHEN, CDR2 SYDVKM, per germline. DNA for the CDR3: TGTGCCAGCAGTGGACAGTATGAAAAACTGTTTTTT. It yields the protein CASSGQYEKLFF.

CDR3 nucleotide sequence: TGTGCCTGGAGTGTGAGGGGGCGCGACTATGGCTACACCTTC. It yields the protein CAWSVRGRDYGYTF. V gene TRBV30 combines with J gene TRBJ1-2; 7 bases are shared with TRBD1. J gave up 3 bases and V 0 bases, and 4 bases lay outside the gene matches. Germline-derived CDR1 and CDR2 are GTSNPN and SVGIG (reference sequence). The CDR3 covers 14 residues.

This clone was counted a single time. The V call is TRBV27, the J call TRBJ1-4, with 7 bases identical to TRBD1. The CDR3 totals 15 residues. Germline CDR1 MNHEY, CDR2 SMNVEV (reference sequence). With 5 bases clipped from V and 9 bases from J, the junction kept 12 bases outside the gene matches. Here the CDR3 DNA reads TGTGCCAGCAGTCCCGGAGGGGGCCAAGGGAAAAAACTGTTTTTT. Protein product: CASSPGGGQGKKLFF.

This chain links TRBV10-3 with TRBJ2-7; the match to TRBD1 covers 7 bases. CDR3 length: 17 amino acids. In germline, CDR1 is ENHRY, CDR2 SYGVKD. Trimming removed 4 bases from V and 2 bases from J; junction bases left unmatched: 14. The CDR3 DNA is TGTGCCATCAGTGGCGAGGCAGGGGGTAGCTCGCCCTACGAGCAGTACTTC. Its protein is CAISGEAGGSSPYEQYF.

The genes are TRBV27 and TRBJ2-1; TRBD2 matches at 9 bases. Per the germline V gene, CDR1 is MNHEY and CDR2 is SMNVEV (reference sequence). This CDR3 is built from 14 residues. V was clipped by 7 bases and J by 4 bases; unmatched bases: 5. The CDR3 bases are TGTGCCAGCACGGCGGGAGGGCCTTACAATGAGCAGTTCTTC. Translation: CASTAGGPYNEQFF.